This is a list of T cell receptor beta chains from one sample in a study of CD8 T cell repertoires and HIV-1 epitope variants. Profiling relied on immunoSEQ multiplex PCR, and the TCRdb table lists in-frame clones only, not all of them. The table includes 5,500 to 7,500 clones, around 60% detected once. These receptors are not linked to any known antigen. The sequenced material came from cultured CD8+ T cells derived from PBMCs. The source is a male donor with HIV. Each CDR3 is given with its conserved first and last residue. Each record gives: J gene, clone size, D gene, V gene, CDR3 DNA, CDR3 protein. The D gene is left open where the match is weak. Clone size is not always given. Where it is, it says once, few, many or a class for expanded clones.

TRBJ2-5	NA	TRBD2	TRBV5-4	TGTGCCAGCAGAGCGCTAGCGGGAGGCCCAGAGACCCAGTACTTC	CASRALAGGPETQYF
TRBJ2-2	NA	NA	TRBV12-2	TGTGCAAGTCGCCCACAGGGTTCCGGGGAGCTGTTTTTT	CASRPQGSGELFF
TRBJ2-5	NA	NA	TRBV5-6	TGTGCCAGCAGCTTGGGGGGGCTGATGGAGACCCAGTACTTC	CASSLGGLMETQYF
TRBJ2-2	NA	NA	TRBV13	TGTGCCAGCAGCTCAAAAATAGGGAAGGACACCGGGGAGCTGTTTTTT	CASSSKIGKDTGELFF
TRBJ1-1	few	NA	TRBV10-3	TGTGCCATCAGTGAGCCTACGACAGCCAACACTGAAGCTTTCTTT	CAISEPTTANTEAFF
TRBJ1-6	NA	NA	TRBV19	TGTGCCACCCTGGCAGACGGGAGTTCACCCCTCCACTTT	CATLADGSSPLHF
TRBJ2-1	NA	NA	TRBV6-1	TGTGCCAGCAGTGAACAGAATGAGCAGTTCTTC	CASSEQNEQFF
TRBJ2-3	NA	NA	TRBV27	TGTGCCAGCAGTTTAGCTTCAAGCACAGATACGCAGTATTTT	CASSLASSTDTQYF
TRBJ1-1	few	NA	TRBV4-2	TGTGCCAGCAGCCAAGTTGCAGGCCCGGGCACTGAAGCTTTCTTT	CASSQVAGPGTEAFF
TRBJ1-2	NA	NA	TRBV27	TGTGCCAGCAGCAGCTTATCTACTGCAGTAAACTATGGCTACACCTTC	CASSSLSTAVNYGYTF
TRBJ2-1	few	TRBD2	TRBV4-2	TGTGCCAGCAGCCAGACTAGCGGGAGTAATAATGAGCAGTTCTTC	CASSQTSGSNNEQFF
TRBJ2-7	few	NA	TRBV19	TGTGCCAGTAGCCCCGGGTTCGGCGGCTACGAGCAGTACTTC	CASSPGFGGYEQYF
TRBJ1-2	once	TRBD1	TRBV7-9	TGTGCCAGCAGCTCACAAATGACAGGGATCTATGGCTACACCTTC	CASSSQMTGIYGYTF
TRBJ1-2	NA	NA	TRBV5-4	TGTGCCAGCAGCTTGGGCATTGACTGGACGAATGGCTACACCTTC	CASSLGIDWTNGYTF
TRBJ2-5	few	TRBD1	TRBV6-1	TGTGCCAGCACTGAGGACAGGGATGCGCGAGAGACCCAGTACTTC	CASTEDRDARETQYF
TRBJ2-7	once	NA	TRBV11-2	TGTGCCAGCAGCGAAGATGCTGAAAACTACGAGCAGTACTTC	CASSEDAENYEQYF
TRBJ2-6	NA	NA	TRBV5-1	TGCGCCAGCAGCTTGGTGCTCTCTGGGGCCAACGTCCTGACTTTC	CASSLVLSGANVLTF
TRBJ2-3	NA	NA	TRBV4-3	TGCGCCAGCAGCCAAGGGTTAGGGGCAGATACGCAGTATTTT	CASSQGLGADTQYF
TRBJ1-2	NA	NA	TRBV29-1	TGCAGCGTTCAGGAAGACTATGGCTACACCTTC	CSVQEDYGYTF
TRBJ1-1	few	NA	TRBV5-6	TGTGCCAGCAGCTTGGGGGGAGGGCACACTGAAGCTTTCTTT	CASSLGGGHTEAFF
TRBJ2-1	NA	TRBD1	TRBV10-2	TGCGCCAGCAGTGAGTCCCGACAGGGGGCTTACGGTGAGCAGTTCTTC	CASSESRQGAYGEQFF
TRBJ2-1	NA	TRBD2	TRBV7-8	TGTGCCAGCAGCTTAGCTTCCAGCGGGAGGGACAATGAGCAGTTCTTC	CASSLASSGRDNEQFF
TRBJ2-5	NA	NA	TRBV11-2	TGTGCCAGCAGCTTAGATCTGACTGGGAGCGCAGAGACCCAGTACTTC	CASSLDLTGSAETQYF
TRBJ2-3	NA	TRBD2	TRBV5-1	TGCGCCAGCCAAGATGCCGGGCTAGCGGGGTTCACAGATACGCAGTATTTT	CASQDAGLAGFTDTQYF
TRBJ2-4	NA	TRBD2	TRBV7-2	TGTGCCAGCAGCTTGCCGGGACTAGCGGGATCGGGGAACATTCAGTACTTC	CASSLPGLAGSGNIQYF
TRBJ1-4	NA	NA	TRBV4-1	TGCGCCAGCAGCCCCCTAGGGGTTGGAGAAAAACTGTTTTTT	CASSPLGVGEKLFF
TRBJ2-7	NA	TRBD1	TRBV5-1	TGCGCCAGCAGCGCCCAGGGACAGCACATAGGGGGGCAGTACTTC	CASSAQGQHIGGQYF
TRBJ2-5	NA	TRBD1	TRBV28	TGTGCCAGCAGGGGGACAGGCCAAGAGACCCAGTACTTC	CASRGTGQETQYF
TRBJ1-4	NA	TRBD1	TRBV6-1	TGTGCCAGCAGTTCCGGGACAGGGAGAGAAAAACTGTTTTTT	CASSSGTGREKLFF
TRBJ2-2	NA	TRBD1	TRBV9	TGTGCCAGCAGCTTACCCCCAGGGGGAGAGACCGGGGAGCTGTTTTTT	CASSLPPGGETGELFF
TRBJ2-1	NA	NA	TRBV5-4	TGTGCCAGCAGCTTTGGACAGTACAATGAGCAGTTCTTC	CASSFGQYNEQFF
TRBJ2-5	NA	NA	TRBV5-4	TGTGCCAGCAGCTATGGCGGAGAAGAGACCCAGTACTTC	CASSYGGEETQYF
TRBJ1-2	NA	NA	TRBV19	TGTGCCAGTAGTAGGGGACCTAGAGATGGCTACACCTTC	CASSRGPRDGYTF
TRBJ1-1	NA	NA	TRBV28	TGTGCCAGCAGTTTGGGTAGGACTGAAGCTTTCTTT	CASSLGRTEAFF
TRBJ1-1	NA	NA	TRBV5-4	TGTGCCAGCAGCAAAGAAAATTCGGGCGGGAACACTGAAGCTTTCTTT	CASSKENSGGNTEAFF
TRBJ2-1	once	TRBD2	TRBV6-1	TGTGCCAGCAGTGAAGCGCGGCTAGCGGCCTACAATGAGCAGTTCTTC	CASSEARLAAYNEQFF
TRBJ1-2	few	TRBD1	TRBV7-9	TGTGCCAGCAGCGCTATTGGACCGACAGGGGTCAACTATGGCTACACCTTC	CASSAIGPTGVNYGYTF
TRBJ1-5	large	NA	TRBV7-9	TGTGCCAGCAGCCCGAGCTATAGCAATCAGCCCCAGCATTTT	CASSPSYSNQPQHF
TRBJ2-7	NA	NA	TRBV2	TGTGCCAGCAGTGAGGGAACCTACGAGCAGTACTTC	CASSEGTYEQYF
TRBJ2-5	NA	NA	TRBV5-8	TGTGCCAGCAGCTTGGGTACAGGGAGGGAGACCCAGTACTTC	CASSLGTGRETQYF
TRBJ2-7	once	NA	TRBV9	TGTGCCAGCAGCGTAGGAAAAGAAAGCGAGCAGTACTTC	CASSVGKESEQYF
TRBJ2-7	NA	TRBD2	TRBV28	TGTGCCAGCAGTTATAGGGCAGGGAGGGCCTACGAGCAGTACTTC	CASSYRAGRAYEQYF
TRBJ2-1	NA	NA	TRBV28	TGTGCCAGCAGTTTTGCGGGGAATGAGCAGTTCTTC	CASSFAGNEQFF
TRBJ1-2	few	NA	TRBV4-1	TGCGCCAGCAGCCAAGATCTAAGGGCCCCCGCGGGGGGCTACACCTTC	CASSQDLRAPAGGYTF
TRBJ2-7	once	NA	TRBV5-1	TGCGCCAGCAGCTCCTTTAACTACGAGCAGTACTTC	CASSSFNYEQYF
TRBJ2-1	NA	NA	TRBV19	TGTGCCAGTAGGGAGGTTCCCTCCTACAATGAGCAGTTCTTC	CASREVPSYNEQFF
TRBJ2-1	NA	NA	TRBV5-6	TGTGCCAGCAGCTTGGGTGCGTACGAGCAGTTCTTC	CASSLGAYEQFF
TRBJ2-3	NA	NA	TRBV9	TGTGCCAGCAGCGTAGGACAGGGCACAGATACGCAGTATTTT	CASSVGQGTDTQYF
TRBJ1-5	few	TRBD1	TRBV28	TGTGCCAGCAGACGGACAGGGGGCCGGCAGCCCCAGCATTTT	CASRRTGGRQPQHF
TRBJ2-7	NA	NA	TRBV28	TGTGCCAGCAGTCCACGGACAAGCAGGTACGAGCAGTACTTC	CASSPRTSRYEQYF